This TCR beta chain was captured in a study of cytomegalovirus exposure and HLA in healthy donors. Notes on the study in general: In presence/absence analyses, roughly uniform sequencing depth across donors was assumed. In a later analysis, specific HLA alleles were associated with approximately 16,000 TCR beta sequences at a 0.05 false discovery rate. For TCR beta chains, V- and J-gene trimming was later linked to a missense DCLRE1C variant.

In the case of this clone: What it binds is not known.

Per the germline V gene, CDR1 is SGHRS and CDR2 is YFSETQ. The CDR3 spans 13 residues. The V end lost 7 bases, the J end lost 8 bases, and 13 bases lay between the germline ends. This PCR relied on a set of 60 Vbeta primers and 13 Jbeta primers. Profiled with immunoSEQ multiplex PCR; TCRdb holds only in-frame clones, not every one. Among some 150,000 clones, approximately 82% were seen once, and the ten largest hold about 3.5%. This chain links TRBV5-1 with TRBJ1-6; D unclear. This sequence originates from a man aged 35-49 years in good health and CMV-seronegative. Material: PBMCs. The CDR3 coding sequence is TGCGCCAGCGGGGAGGGTCGGGATTCACCCCTCCACTTT. Translated: CASGEGRDSPLHF.